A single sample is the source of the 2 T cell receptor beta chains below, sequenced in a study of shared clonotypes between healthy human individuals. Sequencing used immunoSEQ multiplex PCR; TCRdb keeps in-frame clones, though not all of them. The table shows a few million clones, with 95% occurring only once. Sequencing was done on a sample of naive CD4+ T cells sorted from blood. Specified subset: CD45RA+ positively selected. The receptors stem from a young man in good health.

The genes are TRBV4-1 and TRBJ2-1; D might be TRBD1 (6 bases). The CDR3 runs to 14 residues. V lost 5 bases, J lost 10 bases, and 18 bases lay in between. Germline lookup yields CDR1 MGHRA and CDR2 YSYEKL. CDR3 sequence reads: CASSFYDRQAEQFF. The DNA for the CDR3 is TGCGCCAGCAGCTTCTACGACAGGCAAGCAGAGCAGTTCTTC.

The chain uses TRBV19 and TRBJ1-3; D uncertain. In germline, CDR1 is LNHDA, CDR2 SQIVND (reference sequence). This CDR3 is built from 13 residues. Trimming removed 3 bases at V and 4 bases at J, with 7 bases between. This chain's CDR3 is CASSMNLGNTIYF. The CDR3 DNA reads TGTGCCAGTAGTATGAATCTCGGAAACACCATATATTTT.